This TCR beta chain was sequenced for a study of T cell changes during pregnancy in multiple sclerosis. The protocol was immunoSEQ multiplex PCR, while the TCRdb copy is restricted to in-frame clones and leaves out a portion. Among about 36,000 clones listed, around 90% were seen once. Germline V gene lookup returns CDR1 SGHRS and CDR2 YFSETQ. The ends lost 4 bases at V and 3 bases at J; junction bases unmatched: 4. The CDR3 is made up of 14 amino acids. This chain links TRBV5-1 with TRBJ2-3; 8 bases agree with TRBD2. The sequenced sample was CD4+ T cells from peripheral blood mononuclear cells, obtained after pregnancy. This clonotype was sampled from a female donor in good health, enrolled as a control in a pregnancy study. CDR3 coding DNA: TGCGCCAGCAGCAGAGCGGGAGCGACAGATACGCAGTATTTT. It is translated as CASSRAGATDTQYF.